A single TCR beta chain is shown here with its context. Its antigen is not identified. This specimen comes from a study of immune evolution from preneoplasia to lung adenocarcinoma. Broader study findings: Normal lung had the highest top T cell clone frequencies.

Profiling relied on immunoSEQ multiplex PCR, and the TCRdb table lists in-frame clones only, not all of them. The profile shows over 6,000 clones, about 81% of them singletons. Germline V lookup: CDR1 LNHDA, CDR2 SQIVND (reference sequence). The CDR3 totals 16 residues. Trimming took 8 bases from V and 2 from J; bases not matched to a gene: 6. Specimen: FFPE invasive lung adenocarcinoma tissue. This clonotype originated in a person in their fifties or sixties with lung adenocarcinoma. The chain uses TRBV19 and TRBJ2-3; 14 positions match TRBD2. The CDR3 loop reads CASSPGLAGATDTQYF. CDR3 DNA: TGTGCCAGTTCACCGGGACTAGCGGGAGCCACAGATACGCAGTATTTT.